This T cell receptor (beta chain) was captured by sequencing in a study of long-term antiretroviral therapy in people with HIV. The study, taken as a whole, reports: HIV repertoires had narrower CDR3 length ranges than controls.

Survey-level resolution applied to immunoSEQ assay v3.0. The assay was immunoSEQ multiplex PCR, and TCRdb's table has in-frame clones only and misses some. The sample carries just under 30,000 clones, around 85% recorded once. The ends lost 0 bases at V and 2 bases at J; junction bases unmatched: 6. This CDR3 is built from 16 residues. The germline gives CDR1 ENHRY, CDR2 SYGVKD. This clone showed up just once. The antigen is unknown. Each participant with HIV received care in the United States. The clonotype was recovered from a man aged 50 or older with HIV. Sample: unsorted PBMCs, taken around 5 years before starting antiretroviral therapy. The rearrangement links TRBV10-3 to TRBJ2-7, with 8 nucleotides matching TRBD1. The CDR3 DNA is TGTGCCATCAGTGAGTCGAAACAGGGGGGCACCTACGAGCAGTACTTC. Its translation: CAISESKQGGTYEQYF.